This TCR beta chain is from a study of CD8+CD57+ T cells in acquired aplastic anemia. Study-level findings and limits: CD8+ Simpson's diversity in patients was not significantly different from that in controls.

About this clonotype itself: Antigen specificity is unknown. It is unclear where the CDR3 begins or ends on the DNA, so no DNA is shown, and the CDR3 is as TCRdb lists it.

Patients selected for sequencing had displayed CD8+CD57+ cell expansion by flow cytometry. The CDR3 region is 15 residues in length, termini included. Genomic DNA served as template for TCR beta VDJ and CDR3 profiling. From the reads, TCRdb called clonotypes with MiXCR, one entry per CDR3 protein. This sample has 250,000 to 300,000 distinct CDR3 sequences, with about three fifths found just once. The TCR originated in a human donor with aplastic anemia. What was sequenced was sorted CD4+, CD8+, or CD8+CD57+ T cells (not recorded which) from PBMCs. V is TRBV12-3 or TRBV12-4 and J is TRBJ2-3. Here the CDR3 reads CASTSVGYSTDTQYF.